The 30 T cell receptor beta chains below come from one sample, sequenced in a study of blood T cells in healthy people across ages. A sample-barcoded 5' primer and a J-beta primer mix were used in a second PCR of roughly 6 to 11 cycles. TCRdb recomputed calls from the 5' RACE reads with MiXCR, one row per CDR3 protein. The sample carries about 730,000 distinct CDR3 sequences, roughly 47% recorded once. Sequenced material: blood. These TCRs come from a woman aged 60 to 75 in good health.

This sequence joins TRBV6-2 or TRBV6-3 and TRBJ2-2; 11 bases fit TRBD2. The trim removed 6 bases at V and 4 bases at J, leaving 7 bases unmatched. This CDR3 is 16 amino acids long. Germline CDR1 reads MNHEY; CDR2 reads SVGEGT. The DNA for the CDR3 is TGTGCCAGCAGATTAGCGGGAGGGCCTGTCACCGGGGAGCTGTTTTTT. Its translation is CASRLAGGPVTGELFF.

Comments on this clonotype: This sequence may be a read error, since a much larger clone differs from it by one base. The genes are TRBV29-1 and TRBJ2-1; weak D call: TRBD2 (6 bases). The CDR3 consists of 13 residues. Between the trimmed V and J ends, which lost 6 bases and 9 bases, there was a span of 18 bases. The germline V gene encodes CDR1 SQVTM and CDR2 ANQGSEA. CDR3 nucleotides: TGCAGCGTGGCGATGATGCCAGCGGGTGAGCAGTTCTTC. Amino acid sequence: CSVAMMPAGEQFF.

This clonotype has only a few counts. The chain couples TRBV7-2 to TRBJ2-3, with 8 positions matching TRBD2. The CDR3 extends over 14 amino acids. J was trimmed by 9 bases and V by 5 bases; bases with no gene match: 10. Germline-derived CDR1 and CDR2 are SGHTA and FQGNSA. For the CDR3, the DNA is TGTGCCAGCAGCCTCTTAGGATTAGCGGGAACGCAGTATTTT. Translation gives CASSLLGLAGTQYF. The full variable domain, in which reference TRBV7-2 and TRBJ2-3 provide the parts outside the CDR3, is GAGVSQSPSNKVTEKGKDVELRCDPISGHTALYWYRQSLGQGLEFLIYFQGNSAPDKSGLPSDRFSAERTGGSVSTLTIQRTQQEDSAVYLCASSLLGLAGTQYFGPGTRLTVL.

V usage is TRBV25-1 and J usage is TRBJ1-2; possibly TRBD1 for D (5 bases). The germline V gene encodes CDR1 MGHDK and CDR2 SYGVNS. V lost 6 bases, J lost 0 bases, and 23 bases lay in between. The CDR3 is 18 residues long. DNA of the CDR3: TGTGCCAGCAGCGCTGGGGGTCGGGATCCTCGCTCTAACTATGGCTACACCTTC. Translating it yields CASSAGGRDPRSNYGYTF.

The CDR3 DNA follows: TGTGCCAGTGGTAGGGGGCTTAACTATGGCTACACCTTC. Translated, it gives CASGRGLNYGYTF. The chain carries TRBV6-6 and TRBJ1-2, with 7 bases lining up with TRBD1. Germline CDR1 and CDR2: MNHNY and SVGAGI (reference sequence). The junction had 5 bases not matched to a gene; V was cut back by 9 bases and J by 1 base. The CDR3 runs to 13 residues.

This CDR3 reads CASSYNQGGGENIQYF. Written as DNA, the CDR3 is TGTGCCAGCAGTTACAATCAGGGAGGGGGCGAAAACATTCAGTACTTC. V and J are TRBV6-5 and TRBJ2-4; either TRBD1 or TRBD2 may fit D (7 bases each). V was shortened by 2 bases and J by 5 bases, with 16 bases between the two germline ends. The V gene's germline CDR1 is MNHEY and CDR2 SVGAGI. The CDR3 totals 16 residues.

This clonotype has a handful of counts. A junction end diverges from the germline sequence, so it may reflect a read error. The CDR3 loop reads CASSLAGDYIEQFF. The CDR3 coding sequence is TGTGCCAGCAGCTTAGCGGGCGACTACATTGAGCAGTTCTTC. This rearrangement joins TRBV7-9 to TRBJ2-1, with D tentatively TRBD2 (5 bases). Germline CDR1 and CDR2: SEHNR and FQNEAQ (reference sequence). The CDR3 contains 14 residues.

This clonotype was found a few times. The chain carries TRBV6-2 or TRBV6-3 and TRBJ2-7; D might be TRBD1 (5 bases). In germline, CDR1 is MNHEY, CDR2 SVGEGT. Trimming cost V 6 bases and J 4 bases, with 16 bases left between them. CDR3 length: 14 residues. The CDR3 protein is CASSLKGRWYEQYF. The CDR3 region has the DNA TGTGCCAGCAGCTTGAAGGGGCGCTGGTACGAGCAGTACTTC.

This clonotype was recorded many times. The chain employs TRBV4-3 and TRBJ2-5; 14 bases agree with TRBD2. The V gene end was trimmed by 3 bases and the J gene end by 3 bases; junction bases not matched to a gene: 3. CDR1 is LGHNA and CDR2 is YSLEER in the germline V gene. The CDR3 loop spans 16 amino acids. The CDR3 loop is CASSQRLAGGEETQYF. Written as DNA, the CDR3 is TGCGCCAGCAGCCAGCGACTAGCGGGAGGGGAAGAGACCCAGTACTTC.

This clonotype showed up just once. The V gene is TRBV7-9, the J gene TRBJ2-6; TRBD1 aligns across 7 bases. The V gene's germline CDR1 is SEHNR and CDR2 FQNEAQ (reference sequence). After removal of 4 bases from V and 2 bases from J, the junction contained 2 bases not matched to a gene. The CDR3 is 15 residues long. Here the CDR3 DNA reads TGTGCCAGCAGCTACGACAGGGCTGGGGCCAACGTCCTGACTTTC. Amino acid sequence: CASSYDRAGANVLTF.

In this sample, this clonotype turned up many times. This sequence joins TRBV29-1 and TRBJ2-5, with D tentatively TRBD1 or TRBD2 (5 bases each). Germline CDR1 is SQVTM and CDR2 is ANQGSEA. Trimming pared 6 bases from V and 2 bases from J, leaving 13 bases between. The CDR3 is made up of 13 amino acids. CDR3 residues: CSVAGTFQETQYF. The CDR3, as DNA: TGCAGCGTCGCCGGGACCTTTCAAGAGACCCAGTACTTC. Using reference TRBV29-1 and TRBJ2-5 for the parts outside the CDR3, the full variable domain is SAVISQKPSRDICQRGTSLTIQCQVDSQVTMMFWYRQQPGQSLTLIATANQGSEATYESGFVIDKFPISRPNLTFSTLTVSNMSPEDSSIYLCSVAGTFQETQYFGPGTRLLVL.

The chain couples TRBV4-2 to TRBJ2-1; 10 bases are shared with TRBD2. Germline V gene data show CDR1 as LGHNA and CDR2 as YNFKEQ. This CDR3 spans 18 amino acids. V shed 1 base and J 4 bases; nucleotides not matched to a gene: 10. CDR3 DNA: TGTGCCAGCAGCCAAGTGCCCGGACTAGCGGTCCGATACAATGAGCAGTTCTTC. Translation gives CASSQVPGLAVRYNEQFF.

CDR3 nucleotides: TGCAGCGTTGGTACTGCACGAAGGGGGCGGGAGGAGCAGTACTTC. It specifies CSVGTARRGREEQYF. V and J are TRBV29-1 and TRBJ2-4; maybe TRBD2 (8 bases). CDR3 length equals 15 residues. Germline lookup yields CDR1 SQVTM and CDR2 ANQGSEA. V dropped 4 bases and J dropped 13 bases, with 26 bases sitting between them.

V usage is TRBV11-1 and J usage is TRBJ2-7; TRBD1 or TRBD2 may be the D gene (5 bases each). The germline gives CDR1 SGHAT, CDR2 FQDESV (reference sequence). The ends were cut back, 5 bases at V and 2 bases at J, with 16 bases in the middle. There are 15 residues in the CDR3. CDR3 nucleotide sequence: TGTGCCAGCAGCCCGGGACGGTCGTCGGCCTACGAGCAGTACTTC. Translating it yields CASSPGRSSAYEQYF.

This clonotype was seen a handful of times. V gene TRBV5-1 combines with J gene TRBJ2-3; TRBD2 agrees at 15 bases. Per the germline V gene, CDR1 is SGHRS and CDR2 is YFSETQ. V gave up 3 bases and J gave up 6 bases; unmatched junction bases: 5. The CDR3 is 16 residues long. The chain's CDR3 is CASSYGTSGGPDTQYF. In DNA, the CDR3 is TGCGCCAGCAGCTATGGGACTAGCGGGGGGCCGGATACGCAGTATTTT.

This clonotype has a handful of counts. The CDR3 reads CASMDGTPYEQYF. In nucleotides, the CDR3 is TGTGCCAGCATGGACGGGACCCCCTACGAGCAGTACTTC. The V call is TRBV6-2 or TRBV6-3, the J call TRBJ2-7; the D gene could be TRBD1 or TRBD2 (5 bases each). V lost 7 bases and J 2 bases, leaving 12 bases between the germline ends. The CDR3 length is 13 residues. Germline CDR1 and CDR2: MNHEY and SVGEGT.

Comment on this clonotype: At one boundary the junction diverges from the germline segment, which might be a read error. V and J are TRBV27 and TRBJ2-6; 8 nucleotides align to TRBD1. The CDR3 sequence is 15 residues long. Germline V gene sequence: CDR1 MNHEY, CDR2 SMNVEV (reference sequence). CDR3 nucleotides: TGTGCCAGCAGTCACAGGGGGTCTGGGGCCAGCGTCCTGACTTTC. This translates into CASSHRGSGASVLTF.

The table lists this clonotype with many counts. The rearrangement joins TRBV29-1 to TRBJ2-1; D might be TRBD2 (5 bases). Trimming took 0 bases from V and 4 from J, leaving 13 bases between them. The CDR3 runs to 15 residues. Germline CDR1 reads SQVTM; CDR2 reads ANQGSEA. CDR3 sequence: CSVEEWASRYNEQFF. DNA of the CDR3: TGCAGCGTTGAAGAGTGGGCTAGCAGATACAATGAGCAGTTCTTC.

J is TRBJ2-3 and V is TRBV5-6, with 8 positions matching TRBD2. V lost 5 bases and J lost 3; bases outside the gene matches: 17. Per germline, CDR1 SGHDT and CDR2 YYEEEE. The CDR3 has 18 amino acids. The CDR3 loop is CASSYAIYSGDGTDTQYF. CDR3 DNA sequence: TGTGCCAGCAGTTACGCGATCTATAGCGGGGACGGGACAGATACGCAGTATTTT.

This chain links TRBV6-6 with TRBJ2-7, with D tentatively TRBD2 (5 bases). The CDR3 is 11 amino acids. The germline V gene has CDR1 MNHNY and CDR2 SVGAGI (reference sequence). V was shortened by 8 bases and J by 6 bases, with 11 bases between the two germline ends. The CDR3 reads CASGRDGEQYF. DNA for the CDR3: TGTGCCAGCGGCCGGGATGGCGAGCAGTACTTC.

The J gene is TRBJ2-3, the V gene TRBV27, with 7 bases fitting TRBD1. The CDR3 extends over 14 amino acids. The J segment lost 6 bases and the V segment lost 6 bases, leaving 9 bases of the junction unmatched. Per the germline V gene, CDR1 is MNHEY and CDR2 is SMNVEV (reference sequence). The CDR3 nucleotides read TGTGCCAGCAGGGACAGGTGGTCAGCTGATACGCAGTATTTT. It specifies CASRDRWSADTQYF.

The CDR3 DNA follows: TGTGCCATCAGTCCGATGATAGGAGGTAATGAAAAACTGTTTTTT. Protein sequence: CAISPMIGGNEKLFF. The genes are TRBV10-3 and TRBJ1-4; no definite D call. The CDR3 covers 15 residues. Looked up from germline, CDR1 is ENHRY and CDR2 is SYGVKD. V was shortened by 5 bases and J by 4 bases, with 14 bases between the two germline ends.

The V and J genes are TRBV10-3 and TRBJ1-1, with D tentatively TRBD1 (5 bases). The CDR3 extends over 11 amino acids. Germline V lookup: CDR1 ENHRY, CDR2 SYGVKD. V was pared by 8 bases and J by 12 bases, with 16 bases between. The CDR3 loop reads CAIGRGPGTFF. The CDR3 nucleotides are TGTGCCATCGGCCGGGGACCGGGAACTTTCTTT.

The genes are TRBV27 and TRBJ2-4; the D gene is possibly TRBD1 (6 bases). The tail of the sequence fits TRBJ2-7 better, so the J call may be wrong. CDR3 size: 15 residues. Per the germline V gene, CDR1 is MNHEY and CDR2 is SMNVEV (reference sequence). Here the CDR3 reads CASSLFPGQNYEQYF. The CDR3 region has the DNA TGTGCCAGCAGTCTCTTTCCGGGACAAAACTACGAGCAGTACTTC.

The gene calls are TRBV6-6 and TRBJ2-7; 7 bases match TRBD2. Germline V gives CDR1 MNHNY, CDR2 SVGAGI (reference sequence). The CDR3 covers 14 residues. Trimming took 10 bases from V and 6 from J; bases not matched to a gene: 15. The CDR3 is CATTPGGREGEQYF. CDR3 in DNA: TGTGCCACCACTCCGGGAGGAAGGGAGGGCGAGCAGTACTTC.

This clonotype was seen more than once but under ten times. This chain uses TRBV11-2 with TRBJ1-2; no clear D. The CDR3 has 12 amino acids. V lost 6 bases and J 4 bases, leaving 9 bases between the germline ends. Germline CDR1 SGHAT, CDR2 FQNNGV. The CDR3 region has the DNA TGTGCCAGCAGTCCCTCAAGCTATGGCTACACCTTC. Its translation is CASSPSSYGYTF.

The CDR3 loop is CASSLLTRGHGYTF. The CDR3 DNA reads TGTGCCAGCAGCTTACTAACGAGGGGCCATGGCTACACCTTC. The chain combines TRBV7-9 with TRBJ1-2; possible D gene TRBD1, 5 bases. Germline CDR1 SEHNR, CDR2 FQNEAQ (reference sequence). This CDR3 contains 14 residues. The V and J ends lost 2 bases and 6 bases respectively, with 13 bases between them.

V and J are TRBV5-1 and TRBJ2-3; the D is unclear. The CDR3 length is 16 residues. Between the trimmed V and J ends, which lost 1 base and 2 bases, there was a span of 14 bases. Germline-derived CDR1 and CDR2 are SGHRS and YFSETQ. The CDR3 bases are TGCGCCAGCAGCTTGACGGTCGGACCTACCACAGATACGCAGTATTTT. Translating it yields CASSLTVGPTTDTQYF. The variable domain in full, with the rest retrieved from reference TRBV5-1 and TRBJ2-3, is KAGVTQTPRYLIKTRGQQVTLSCSPISGHRSVSWYQQTPGQGLQFLFEYFSETQRNKGNFPGRFSGRQFSNSRSEMNVSTLELGDSALYLCASSLTVGPTTDTQYFGPGTRLTVL.

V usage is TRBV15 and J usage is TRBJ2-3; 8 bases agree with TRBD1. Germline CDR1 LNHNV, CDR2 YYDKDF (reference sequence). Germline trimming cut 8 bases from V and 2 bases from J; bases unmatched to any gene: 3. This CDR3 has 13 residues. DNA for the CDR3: TGTGCCACCGGACAGGGATTCACAGATACGCAGTATTTT. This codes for CATGQGFTDTQYF.

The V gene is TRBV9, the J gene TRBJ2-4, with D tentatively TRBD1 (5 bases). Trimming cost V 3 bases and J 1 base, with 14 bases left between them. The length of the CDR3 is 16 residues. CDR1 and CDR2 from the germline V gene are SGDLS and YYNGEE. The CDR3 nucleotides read TGTGCCAGCAGCGGTAGACTCCCAGGGGCCAAAAACATTCAGTACTTC. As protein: CASSGRLPGAKNIQYF.